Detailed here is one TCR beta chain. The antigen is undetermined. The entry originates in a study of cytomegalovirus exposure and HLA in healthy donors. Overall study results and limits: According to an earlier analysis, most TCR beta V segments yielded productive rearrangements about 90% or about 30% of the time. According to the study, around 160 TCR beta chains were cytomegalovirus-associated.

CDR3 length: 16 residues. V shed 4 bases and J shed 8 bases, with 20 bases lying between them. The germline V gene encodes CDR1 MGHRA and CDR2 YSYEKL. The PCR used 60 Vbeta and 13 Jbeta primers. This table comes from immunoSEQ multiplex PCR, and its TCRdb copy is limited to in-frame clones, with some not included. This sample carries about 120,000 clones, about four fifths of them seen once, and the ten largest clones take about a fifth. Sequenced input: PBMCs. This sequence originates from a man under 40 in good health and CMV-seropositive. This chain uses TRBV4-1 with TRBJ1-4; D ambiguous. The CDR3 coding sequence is TGCGCCAGCAGCCCTATTCTACCCGTTTCAGGCGAAAAACTGTTTTTT. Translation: CASSPILPVSGEKLFF.